What follows are 2 T cell receptor beta chains derived from one specimen sequenced in a study of molecular identifiers for immune sequencing clone quantification. TCRdb reprocessed the PCR reads via MiXCR and lists one record per CDR3 protein. The sample yields about half a million distinct CDR3 sequences, 25% seen once. Specimen: naive CD8+ T cells from blood, with Jurkat cell RNA spiked in. Subset noted: FACS-sorted CD8+CD4-CCR7+CD45RA+ naive T cells. Receptors were obtained from a human donor in good health. Some libraries in this study had Jurkat cell RNA spiked in.

This clonotype was detected only a few times. The rearrangement joins TRBV13 to TRBJ1-6, with D perhaps matching TRBD1 (5 bases). This CDR3 has 18 amino acids. Trimming cost V 2 bases and J 1 base, with 15 bases left between them. Germline CDR1 and CDR2: PRHDT and FYEKMQ (reference sequence). CDR3 region: CASSLRAGKRSYNSPLHF. DNA for the CDR3: TGTGCCAGCAGCTTAAGGGCAGGGAAACGGTCCTATAATTCACCCCTCCACTTT.

The V and J genes are TRBV5-6 and TRBJ1-1; D may be TRBD1 (5 bases). Germline V gene sequence: CDR1 SGHDT, CDR2 YYEEEE. This CDR3 has 12 residues. V lost 5 bases and J lost 4, with 9 bases in between. Here the CDR3 reads CASSAGTTEAFF. CDR3 coding DNA: TGTGCCAGCAGTGCGGGGACCACTGAAGCTTTCTTT.